These T cell receptor beta chains were read from a single sample in a study of cytomegalovirus exposure and HLA in healthy donors. Sequenced by immunoSEQ multiplex PCR; TCRdb stores in-frame clones only, minus some. The data show around 150,000 clones, with approximately 86% seen just once and roughly 7.7% held by the top ten. The sample taken for sequencing was PBMCs. These receptors originate from a woman between 18 and 29 years old in good health and CMV-seropositive. The CDR3 runs from the conserved cysteine through the conserved F or W. The D gene is left open where the match is weak. Clone size, where shown, is once, few, many, or a class for clones that have expanded.

>TRBD1|TRBJ1-6|NA|15|TRBV9
CASSPGQGGNSPLHF
TGTGCCAGCAGCCCAGGACAGGGTGGTAATTCACCCCTCCACTTT
>NA|TRBJ1-2|NA|14|TRBV29-1
CSVVGRGLNYGYTF
TGCAGCGTTGTAGGCCGGGGTCTCAACTATGGCTACACCTTC
>NA|TRBJ2-2|NA|14|TRBV7-9
CASSGQEPTGELFF
TGTGCCAGCAGCGGTCAGGAACCGACCGGGGAGCTGTTTTTT
>NA|TRBJ1-2|NA|13|TRBV10-3
CAIRNQGIDGYTF
TGTGCCATCAGGAATCAGGGGATTGATGGCTACACCTTC
>NA|TRBJ1-2|NA|12|TRBV28
CASSFGGSGYTF
TGTGCCAGCAGTTTTGGGGGCTCGGGTTACACCTTC
>TRBD1|TRBJ1-6|NA|14|TRBV19
CASSWDRVRTPLHF
TGTGCCAGTAGTTGGGACAGGGTTCGGACACCCCTCCACTTT
>NA|TRBJ1-2|NA|15|TRBV5-1
CASSMTGPEDYGYTF
TGCGCCAGCAGCATGACAGGACCGGAAGACTATGGCTACACCTTC
>NA|TRBJ2-6|once|15|TRBV19
CASSTRGSGANVLTF
TGTGCCAGTAGTACAAGAGGGTCTGGGGCCAACGTCCTGACTTTC
>NA|TRBJ2-7|NA|11|TRBV27
CASGDSYEQYF
TGTGCCAGCGGAGACTCCTACGAGCAGTACTTC
>TRBD1|TRBJ1-2|NA|15|TRBV19
CASSPAYGTAYGYTF
TGTGCCAGTAGTCCAGCCTATGGGACAGCCTATGGCTACACCTTC
>TRBD2|TRBJ2-1|NA|16|TRBV9
CASSVEQRGLVGEQFF
TGTGCCAGCAGCGTAGAACAACGGGGACTAGTTGGTGAGCAGTTCTTC
>TRBD1|TRBJ1-2|NA|16|TRBV5-4
CASSADRGIVNYGYTF
TGTGCCAGCAGCGCGGACAGGGGTATAGTTAACTATGGCTACACCTTC
>NA|TRBJ1-3|NA|14|TRBV28
CASKKRGSGNTIYF
TGTGCCAGCAAGAAGCGGGGATCTGGAAACACCATATATTTT
>NA|TRBJ1-6|NA|15|TRBV28
CVSSLGSSYNSPLHF
TGTGTCAGCAGTTTAGGGAGCTCCTATAATTCACCCCTCCACTTT
>NA|TRBJ1-3|NA|17|TRBV28
CASSLFTGPSSGNTIYF
TGTGCCAGCAGTTTATTTACAGGCCCGAGCTCTGGAAACACCATATATTTT
>NA|TRBJ2-7|NA|13|TRBV5-4
CASSAAGAREQYF
TGTGCCAGCAGCGCGGCGGGGGCGCGGGAGCAGTACTTC
>TRBD1|TRBJ2-2|NA|16|TRBV19
CASSPTGQGRTGELFF
TGTGCCAGTAGTCCAACGGGACAGGGGCGCACCGGGGAGCTGTTTTTT
>TRBD1|TRBJ1-2|many|13|TRBV28
CAAGQGFGYGYTF
TGTGCCGCAGGACAGGGGTTCGGCTATGGCTACACCTTC
>NA|TRBJ1-2|NA|13|TRBV4-1
CASSQVRGEEVTF
TGCGCCAGCAGCCAAGTGCGGGGTGAGGAGGTCACCTTC
>TRBD1|TRBJ2-7|NA|15|TRBV18
CASSPSRQGGWEQYF
TGTGCCAGCTCACCGAGTAGACAGGGGGGTTGGGAGCAGTACTTC
>TRBD2|TRBJ2-1|few|16|TRBV30
CVSRGDSGGPYNEQFF
TGTGTTTCGAGAGGGGATAGCGGGGGACCCTACAATGAGCAGTTCTTC
>TRBD1|TRBJ2-5|few|13|TRBV7-3
CASSLGQGETQYF
TGTGCCAGCAGCCTAGGACAGGGAGAGACCCAGTACTTC
>TRBD1|TRBJ2-7|NA|15|TRBV7-2
CASSLEDRGRYEQYF
TGTGCCAGCAGCTTAGAAGACAGGGGGAGATACGAGCAGTACTTC
>NA|TRBJ1-1|NA|13|TRBV27
CASSLGRGTEAFF
TGTGCCAGCAGTTTGGGCAGGGGCACTGAAGCTTTCTTT
>NA|TRBJ1-2|once|13|TRBV7-9
CASSPTAADGYTF
TGTGCCAGCAGCCCTACGGCGGCAGATGGCTACACCTTC
>NA|TRBJ1-2|once|12|TRBV28
CASSLGLYGYTF
TGTGCCAGCAGTTTGGGACTTTATGGCTACACCTTC
>NA|TRBJ1-2|NA|12|TRBV2
CASGGGEGGYTF
TGTGCCAGCGGGGGAGGGGAAGGAGGCTACACCTTC
>NA|TRBJ1-2|NA|14|TRBV5-1
CASSLVQVDYGYTF
TGCGCCAGCAGCTTGGTGCAGGTTGATTATGGCTACACCTTC
>TRBD1|TRBJ2-7|NA|17|TRBV25-1
CASSGPYGTGSVYEQYF
TGTGCCAGCAGTGGACCCTACGGGACAGGGTCCGTATACGAGCAGTACTTC
>NA|TRBJ2-7|NA|13|TRBV7-2
CASSLAPRNEQYF
TGTGCCAGCAGCTTGGCGCCGCGGAACGAGCAGTACTTC
>NA|TRBJ1-5|once|12|TRBV6-5
CASKGGNQPQHF
TGTGCCAGCAAAGGAGGCAATCAGCCCCAGCATTTT
>TRBD1|TRBJ1-1|NA|14|TRBV5-4
CASSGQGARPEAFF
TGTGCCAGCAGCGGACAGGGGGCGCGCCCTGAAGCTTTCTTT
>TRBD1|TRBJ1-4|NA|16|TRBV5-6
CASSLEGAPISEKLFF
TGTGCCAGCAGCTTGGAGGGGGCCCCGATTAGTGAAAAACTGTTTTTT
>TRBD1|TRBJ1-1|NA|16|TRBV5-6
CASSLTLTGGVTEAFF
TGTGCCAGCAGCTTGACTCTGACAGGGGGCGTTACTGAAGCTTTCTTT
>NA|TRBJ2-7|NA|14|TRBV15
CATSRDSKGDEQYF
TGTGCCACCAGCAGAGATTCAAAGGGGGACGAGCAGTACTTC
>NA|TRBJ1-6|NA|15|TRBV5-4
CASSLEGQGNSPLHF
TGTGCCAGCAGCTTGGAGGGACAAGGTAATTCACCCCTCCACTTT
>TRBD2|TRBJ2-1|NA|15|TRBV5-1
CASSLGLARGNEQFF
TGCGCCAGCAGCTTGGGACTAGCGCGGGGCAATGAGCAGTTCTTC
>TRBD1|TRBJ2-7|NA|15|TRBV6-1
CASSEGDRGRYEQYF
TGTGCCAGCAGTGAGGGCGACAGGGGTCGATACGAGCAGTACTTC
>NA|TRBJ2-1|NA|14|TRBV7-8
CASSPQGWDNEQFF
TGTGCCAGCAGCCCACAGGGTTGGGACAATGAGCAGTTCTTC
>TRBD2|TRBJ2-7|NA|12|TRBV10-3
CAISESGEGQYF
TGTGCCATCAGTGAGTCGGGGGAGGGGCAGTACTTC